The clone carrying this T cell receptor beta chain was seen a few times. Its antigen is undetermined. This sample was included in a study of Ad26.COV2.S vaccination and SARS-CoV-2 variants. Study-level results: Spike-specific TCR breadth was greater in vaccine than placebo recipients. Quantification of TCR breadth and depth may have yielded underestimates of total T cell responses.

Data came from immunoSEQ multiplex PCR; TCRdb stores just in-frame clones and leaves some out. Counted here are approximately 480,000 clones, roughly 85% occurring once; the ten biggest clones make up more than 10%. This CDR3 has 16 amino acids. The J segment lost 7 bases and the V segment lost 2 bases, leaving 9 bases of the junction unmatched. CDR1 ENHRY and CDR2 SYGVKD come from the germline V gene. Treatment given: some 20 received Ad26.COV2.S at low or high dose, single or two shots; 5 received placebo; per-sample allocation not given. Collection of the samples took place on day 63 after the first injection of vaccine or placebo.

Sequencing used peripheral blood, obtained in a trial of Ad26.COV2.S vaccine versus placebo. The TCR sequence derives from a person aged 18 to 59 who received the Ad26.COV2.S COVID-19 vaccine or a placebo. This chain links TRBV10-3 with TRBJ2-2; 8 bases line up with TRBD2. CDR3 protein: CAISELGSSGSGELFF. In DNA form, the CDR3 reads TGTGCCATCAGTGAGCTAGGATCCAGCGGGAGCGGGGAGCTGTTTTTT.